The 30 T cell receptor beta chains reported below all come from one sample, sequenced in a study of T cell repertoires in cytomegalovirus infection (dated 2019 in TCRdb). The sequencing machine was an Illumina HiSeq 1500. TCRdb reanalyzed the raw reads on its own, using fastp at Q25 for trimming and MiXCR for clone calling, and kept in-frame beta chains. All rows with the same CDR3 protein become a single entry with the most common DNA and genes. This sample lists around 300,000 distinct CDR3 sequences; 22% were detected once. In total, the top ten clones hold around 20% of the sample. Read against the paper, the sample's treatment or condition label means: in vitro stimulation with specific CMV peptide epitopes to enrich CMV-specific T cells. Antigens of these TCRs are unknown. Source: cultured PBMCs, taken from culture after CMV antigen stimulation. The origin of the receptors is a human donor in good health (CMV status not recorded). Some clones in this sample may be carry-over from other donors' samples.

The CDR3 nucleotides read TGTGCCAGCAGCTTCGCCCGCACCTCGAACACCGGGGAGCTGTTTTTT. This codes for CASSFARTSNTGELFF. This chain joins TRBV7-9 and TRBJ2-2, with D hard to call. In germline, CDR1 is SEHNR, CDR2 FQNEAQ (reference sequence). CDR3 length: 16 residues. With 3 bases removed from V and 0 bases from J, the gap between germline ends came to 11 bases.

To note about this clonotype: The final CDR3 position lacks the conserved phenylalanine or tryptophan, pointing to a likely read error. The V and J genes are TRBV6-6 and TRBJ2-7; D is perhaps TRBD2 (5 bases). The CDR3 is made up of 12 amino acids. Trimming took off 4 bases at V and 7 bases at J, with 11 bases between the two ends. The germline V gene encodes CDR1 MNHNY and CDR2 SVGAGI (reference sequence). Here the CDR3 DNA reads TGTGCCAGCAGTTCCGGAGGCTGGGAGCAGTACTCC. It yields the protein CASSSGGWEQYS.

The table lists this clonotype with many counts. CDR3 sequence: CASRTTGRDQPQHF. CDR3 DNA: TGTGCCAGCAGGACGACAGGGAGGGATCAGCCCCAGCATTTT. The chain links TRBV12-3 or TRBV12-4 to TRBJ1-5, with TRBD1 matching 7 bases. The CDR3 has 14 residues. The V segment lost 6 bases and the J segment 5 bases; nucleotides outside the gene matches: 7.

In its sample, this clonotype was seen many times. The chain combines TRBV7-8 with TRBJ2-3, with a weak D call TRBD2 (6 bases). Germline V CDR1 and CDR2: SGHVS, FQNEAQ. Trimming removed 0 bases from V and 6 bases from J, with 13 bases in between. CDR3 size: 15 residues. The CDR3 DNA sequence: TGTGCCAGCAGCTTAGCGCTTGCGGGATACGATACGCAGTATTTT. Translation gives CASSLALAGYDTQYF.

This clonotype was seen at least ten times. J is TRBJ2-7 and V is TRBV19, with D possibly TRBD1 on 6 matching bases. The germline V gene encodes CDR1 LNHDA and CDR2 SQIVND (reference sequence). V was clipped by 4 bases and J by 2 bases, with 6 bases between them. The CDR3 sequence is 12 residues long. CDR3 region: CASSRDTYEQYV. CDR3 in DNA: TGTGCCAGTAGTAGGGACACCTACGAGCAGTACGTC.

This clonotype came up many times. The rearrangement joins TRBV7-2 to TRBJ1-1; D call uncertain. CDR3 size: 14 residues. Trimming took off 2 bases at V and 1 base at J, with 8 bases between the two ends. Germline loops: CDR1 SGHTA, CDR2 FQGNSA. DNA of the CDR3: TGTGCCAGCAGCTTAAAGGCCGGGAACACTGAAGCTTTCTTT. Encoded protein: CASSLKAGNTEAFF.

This clonotype was counted between two and nine times. The rearrangement links TRBV5-1 to TRBJ1-4; TRBD1 is a possible D gene (6 bases). The CDR3 has 15 residues. Germline V gene data show CDR1 as SGHRS and CDR2 as YFSETQ. The V end was cut by 2 bases, the J end by 4 bases, with 12 bases between. The CDR3, as DNA: TGCGCCAGCAGCTTACAGGGAAGTTATAATGAAAAACTGTTTTTT. Amino acids: CASSLQGSYNEKLFF. The whole variable domain, filled in from reference TRBV5-1 and TRBJ1-4, reads KAGVTQTPRYLIKTRGQQVTLSCSPISGHRSVSWYQQTPGQGLQFLFEYFSETQRNKGNFPGRFSGRQFSNSRSEMNVSTLELGDSALYLCASSLQGSYNEKLFFGSGTQLSVL.

The chain combines TRBV24-1 with TRBJ2-3, with 11 bases identical to TRBD1. This CDR3 is built from 17 residues. Germline CDR1 KGHDR, CDR2 SFDVKD. Germline trimming cut 3 bases from V and 6 bases from J; bases unmatched to any gene: 10. The CDR3 here is CATSDLTGTGGRDTQYF. The CDR3, as DNA: TGTGCCACCAGTGATCTGACCGGGACAGGGGGTAGGGATACGCAGTATTTT.

V usage is TRBV9 and J usage is TRBJ2-1; D not resolved. This CDR3 is built from 13 residues. V was pared by 0 bases and J by 9 bases, with 10 bases between. In germline, CDR1 is SGDLS, CDR2 YYNGEE. In DNA form, the CDR3 reads TGTGCCAGCAGCGTAGCAGGATCCAGTGAGCAGTTCTTC. Its translation: CASSVAGSSEQFF.

This clonotype was counted between two and nine times. The V gene is TRBV5-1, the J gene TRBJ1-1; TRBD1 agrees at 8 bases. V was clipped by 0 bases and J by 1 base; unmatched bases: 14. This CDR3 is built from 19 residues. Germline V gene data show CDR1 as SGHRS and CDR2 as YFSETQ. The CDR3 bases are TGCGCCAGCAGCTTGGCCCTAGGGACAGGAACCCAAAAGAACACTGAAGCTTTCTTT. Its translation: CASSLALGTGTQKNTEAFF.

The chain carries TRBV7-6 and TRBJ2-3, with TRBD1 as a possible D gene (6 bases). V lost 5 bases, J lost 6 bases, and 12 bases lay in between. The CDR3 consists of 13 residues. Germline V CDR1 and CDR2: SGHVS, FNYEAQ. CDR3 sequence (DNA): TGTGCCAGCAGCCAAAGTGGGGGCGATACGCAGTATTTT. Its protein is CASSQSGGDTQYF.

This clonotype was counted between two and nine times. V usage is TRBV2 and J usage is TRBJ2-4; TRBD1 agrees at 8 bases. The CDR3 is 15 amino acids. Germline trimming cut 4 bases from V and 5 bases from J; bases unmatched to any gene: 7. Germline CDR1 and CDR2: SNHLY and FYNNEI. Written as DNA, the CDR3 is TGTGCCAGCAGTGCTCAGGGGGCACCGGAAAACATTCAGTACTTC. This encodes CASSAQGAPENIQYF.

This clonotype showed up just a few times. This chain connects TRBV28 to TRBJ2-1, with D unresolved. Germline CDR1 is MDHEN and CDR2 is SYDVKM. CDR3 length: 14 residues. V shed 6 bases and J shed 3 bases, with 12 bases lying between them. DNA for the CDR3: TGTGCCAGCAGACCGGCTGGGGACTACAATGAGCAGTTCTTC. It is translated as CASRPAGDYNEQFF.

This clonotype showed up many times. V usage is TRBV7-2 and J usage is TRBJ2-1; 14 nucleotides line up with TRBD2. Germline V gene lookup returns CDR1 SGHTA and CDR2 FQGNSA. The CDR3 contains 16 residues. Unmatched junction bases numbered 4, after V lost 4 bases and J lost 5 bases. The CDR3 sequence: CASSSTSGGGDNEQFF. In DNA form, the CDR3 reads TGTGCCAGCAGCTCGACTAGCGGGGGGGGTGACAATGAGCAGTTCTTC.

The genes are TRBV4-1 and TRBJ2-7, with 12 bases that match TRBD2. In germline, CDR1 is MGHRA, CDR2 YSYEKL. The CDR3 runs 16 residues. V shed 4 bases, J shed 5 bases, and the junction held 9 bases outside the gene matches. The chain's CDR3 is CASSPTLAGGSHEQYF. In DNA form, the CDR3 reads TGCGCCAGCAGCCCCACCCTAGCGGGAGGGTCCCACGAGCAGTACTTC.

This clonotype occurred a few times. The V call is TRBV20-1, the J call TRBJ1-3, with 12 bases aligning to TRBD1. In germline, CDR1 is DFQATT, CDR2 SNEGSKA (reference sequence). V trimming: 0 bases; J trimming: 2 bases; junction bases outside the gene matches: 14. This CDR3 is built from 20 residues. CDR3 sequence reads: CSARDLFGTGGAGAGNTIYF. The CDR3 nucleotides read TGCAGTGCTAGAGATCTTTTTGGGACAGGGGGCGCCGGAGCTGGAAACACCATATATTTT.

This clonotype was detected only a few times. The V gene is TRBV12-3 or TRBV12-4, the J gene TRBJ1-3; 7 nucleotides align to TRBD1. After removal of 5 bases from V and 1 base from J, the junction contained 5 bases not matched to a gene. The CDR3 length is 15 residues. The CDR3 loop is CASSVTGRSGNTIYF. Written as DNA, the CDR3 is TGTGCCAGCAGTGTGACAGGGAGGTCTGGAAACACCATATATTTT.

The chain links TRBV4-3 to TRBJ1-3; D not certain. The CDR3 has 13 residues. Germline lookup yields CDR1 LGHNA and CDR2 YSLEER. Trimming took 0 bases from V and 10 from J, leaving 10 bases between them. CDR3: CASSQDEASTIYF. In DNA, the CDR3 is TGCGCCAGCAGCCAAGATGAAGCTTCAACCATATATTTT.

This clonotype has a handful of counts. The genes are TRBV27 and TRBJ2-1; 7 bases agree with TRBD2. Germline CDR1 and CDR2: MNHEY and SMNVEV (reference sequence). V lost 2 bases and J lost 3; bases outside the gene matches: 7. The CDR3 length is 16 residues. This chain's CDR3 is CASSLGGGVFYNEQFF. Written as DNA, the CDR3 is TGTGCCAGCAGTTTAGGGGGGGGAGTATTCTACAATGAGCAGTTCTTC.

This clonotype appeared many times. This rearrangement joins TRBV27 to TRBJ1-5; 10 bases are a match to TRBD1. The germline CDR1 and CDR2 sequences are MNHEY and SMNVEV (reference sequence). The ends lost 6 bases at V and 7 bases at J; junction bases unmatched: 0. This CDR3 has 12 residues. CDR3 nucleotide sequence: TGTGCCAGCAGGGACAGGGGGCAGCCCCAGCATTTT. Translating it yields CASRDRGQPQHF.

The CDR3: CASSLVPANTEAFF. CDR3 coding DNA: TGCGCCAGCAGCTTGGTGCCAGCGAACACTGAAGCTTTCTTT. The V and J genes are TRBV5-1 and TRBJ1-1, with D unclear. Germline lookup yields CDR1 SGHRS and CDR2 YFSETQ. With 0 bases removed from V and 1 base from J, the gap between germline ends came to 7 bases. The CDR3 runs to 14 residues.

At least ten counts were recorded for this clonotype. J is TRBJ2-1 and V is TRBV7-2; 10 nucleotides align to TRBD2. This CDR3 contains 15 residues. The ends lost 5 bases at V and 3 bases at J; junction bases unmatched: 4. Germline assignment: CDR1 SGHTA and CDR2 FQGNSA. The CDR3 nucleotides are TGTGCCAGCAGCCGACTAGCGGGTTTCTACAATGAGCAGTTCTTC. It yields the protein CASSRLAGFYNEQFF.

There are a few counts of this clonotype. The V and J genes are TRBV7-9 and TRBJ2-3; TRBD1 agrees at 11 bases. V lost 5 bases to trimming and J lost 5 bases; unmatched junction nucleotides: 6. The CDR3 is 15 residues long. Per the germline V gene, CDR1 is SEHNR and CDR2 is FQNEAQ (reference sequence). This CDR3 reads CASSDTGTGGDTQYF. The CDR3 DNA follows: TGTGCCAGCAGCGATACCGGGACAGGGGGAGATACGCAGTATTTT.

The V gene is TRBV11-2, the J gene TRBJ2-2; D unclear. The CDR3 extends over 15 amino acids. Trimming stripped 5 bases from V and 0 bases from J, with 10 bases between. Germline V gene sequence: CDR1 SGHAT, CDR2 FQNNGV. The CDR3 protein is CASSRSVTNTGELFF. CDR3 DNA: TGTGCCAGCAGCCGATCGGTCACGAACACCGGGGAGCTGTTTTTT.

This clonotype was recorded at least ten times. The rearrangement joins TRBV7-2 to TRBJ2-2; 14 bases are shared with TRBD2. The CDR3 runs to 16 residues. Per germline, CDR1 SGHTA and CDR2 FQGNSA. J gave up 6 bases and V 4 bases, and 4 bases lay outside the gene matches. The chain's CDR3 is CASSSGTSGRAGELFF. The CDR3 DNA sequence: TGTGCCAGCAGCTCTGGGACTAGCGGGAGAGCCGGGGAGCTGTTTTTT.

This clonotype was seen only a few times. This chain links TRBV6-6 with TRBJ1-6, with 10 bases fitting TRBD1. Germline trimming cut 10 bases from V and 8 bases from J; bases unmatched to any gene: 8. Looked up from germline, CDR1 is MNHNY and CDR2 is SVGAGI (reference sequence). The CDR3 totals 14 residues. The CDR3 DNA reads as TGTGCCATCCAGACAGGGGGCGTGTATTCACCCCTCCACTTT. Encoded protein: CAIQTGGVYSPLHF.

Many counts were recorded for this clonotype. The gene calls are TRBV5-5 and TRBJ2-1; 14 bases line up with TRBD2. This CDR3 spans 16 amino acids. J was trimmed by 8 bases and V by 4 bases; bases with no gene match: 8. CDR1 is SGHKS, CDR2 YYEKEE, per germline (reference sequence). The CDR3 region has the DNA TGTGCCAGCAGCACCGGACTAGCGGGAGGCCGGGATGAGCAGTTCTTC. Residues: CASSTGLAGGRDEQFF.

A single count supports this clonotype. V gene TRBV14 combines with J gene TRBJ1-2; TRBD1 matches at 9 bases. CDR3 size: 17 residues. Looked up from germline, CDR1 is SGHDN and CDR2 is FVKESK. V was clipped by 0 bases and J by 7 bases; unmatched bases: 12. The CDR3 sequence is CASSQERPWGQGSGYTF. The CDR3 DNA sequence: TGTGCCAGCAGCCAAGAGAGGCCCTGGGGACAGGGTTCTGGCTACACCTTC. The full variable domain, completed using reference TRBV14 and TRBJ1-2, is EAGVTQFPSHSVIEKGQTVTLRCDPISGHDNLYWYRRVMGKEIKFLLHFVKESKQDESGMPNNRFLAERTGGTYSTLKVQPAELEDSGVYFCASSQERPWGQGSGYTFGSGTRLTVV.

The rearrangement links TRBV28 to TRBJ2-2, with D perhaps matching TRBD2 (5 bases). CDR3 length: 16 amino acids. Trimming took 0 bases from V and 6 from J, leaving 14 bases between them. CDR1 and CDR2 (germline): MDHEN, SYDVKM. The CDR3 DNA is TGTGCCAGCAGTTTATGGTCACCAGCGGTCTCCGGGGAGCTGTTTTTT. It specifies CASSLWSPAVSGELFF.

This clonotype appeared a few times. The chain couples TRBV11-2 to TRBJ2-2; D remains unclear. Per germline, CDR1 SGHAT and CDR2 FQNNGV. The CDR3 runs to 16 residues. V lost 0 bases to trimming and J lost 2 bases, with 10 bases between them. CDR3 sequence: CASSLEGPGNTGELFF. DNA of the CDR3: TGTGCCAGCAGCTTAGAAGGTCCAGGCAACACCGGGGAGCTGTTTTTT.